This paragraph reports one T cell receptor (beta chain). What it binds is unknown. Measured with immunoSEQ multiplex PCR; TCRdb has only the in-frame clones, and not every one. Of over 30,000 clones in the sample, 80% to 85% are singletons; the top ten hold over 2.5%. This sample is part of a study of OX40 agonist ivuxolimab in advanced cancers. Findings and limits, study-wide: Clonal expansion by week 6 occurred in CD4+ and CD8+ blood T cells (at 0.1 to 3.0 mg/kg).

Autoimmune disease history or systemic immunosuppression meant exclusion. Drawing of blood for sampling happened at baseline, at cycle 4 day 1, and at cycle 7 day 1. The CDR3 loop spans 13 amino acids. The germline CDR1 and CDR2 sequences are SEHNR and FQNEAQ (reference sequence). The V end was cut by 9 bases, the J end by 0 bases, with 8 bases between. The sequencing used CD4+ or CD8+ T cells sorted from blood, collected in a trial of the OX40 agonist ivuxolimab. The chain carries TRBV7-9 and TRBJ1-4; possibly TRBD1 for D (6 bases). This clonotype was sampled from an adult with an advanced solid tumor such as melanoma, head and neck, liver or kidney cancer. The CDR3 loop is CASNRATNEKLFF. The CDR3, as DNA: TGTGCCAGTAACAGGGCAACTAATGAAAAACTGTTTTTT.